Listed here are 28 T cell receptor beta chains from one sample, sequenced in a study of OX40 agonist ivuxolimab in advanced cancers. Produced via immunoSEQ multiplex PCR; TCRdb's table is partial and in-frame only. Among 28,000 or so clones listed, around 84% were seen once. The sample here was CD4+ or CD8+ T cells sorted from blood, taken in a trial of the OX40 agonist ivuxolimab. Receptors originate from an adult with an advanced solid tumor such as melanoma, head and neck, liver or kidney cancer.

The chain employs TRBV13 and TRBJ1-2; D uncertain. V dropped 3 bases and J dropped 4 bases, with 9 bases sitting between them. The CDR3 is 13 amino acids. Looked up from germline, CDR1 is PRHDT and CDR2 is FYEKMQ (reference sequence). CDR3 coding DNA: TGTGCCAGCAGCTTGGGCGTGGGCTATGGCTACACCTTC. Translated: CASSLGVGYGYTF.

The CDR3 protein is CASRKRGGNTEAFF. The CDR3, as DNA: TGTGCCAGTAGGAAACGGGGGGGGAACACTGAAGCTTTCTTT. This chain connects TRBV19 to TRBJ1-1; D may be TRBD1 (5 bases). The germline V gene has CDR1 LNHDA and CDR2 SQIVND (reference sequence). V lost 6 bases, J lost 1 base, and 12 bases lay in between. The CDR3 covers 14 residues.

This rearrangement joins TRBV6-1 to TRBJ1-2; 9 nucleotides match TRBD1. V shed 7 bases, J shed 4 bases, and the junction held 10 bases outside the gene matches. The CDR3 is made up of 15 amino acids. Germline lookup yields CDR1 MNHNS and CDR2 SASEGT. The CDR3 reads CASIELDRGGYGYTF. CDR3 sequence (DNA): TGTGCCAGCATCGAGCTGGACAGGGGAGGCTATGGCTACACCTTC.

This clone appeared a single time. The chain employs TRBV13 and TRBJ2-2; 8 nucleotides line up with TRBD2. This CDR3 spans 17 amino acids. Germline V lookup: CDR1 PRHDT, CDR2 FYEKMQ (reference sequence). Losses at the gene ends were 2 bases for V and 3 bases for J; bases not matched to a gene: 8. The CDR3 sequence is CASSLRGRGADTGELFF. CDR3 sequence (DNA): TGTGCCAGCAGCTTACGCGGGCGGGGGGCTGACACCGGGGAGCTGTTTTTT. Filled out from reference TRBV13 and TRBJ2-2, the complete variable domain reads AAGVIQSPRHLIKEKRETATLKCYPIPRHDTVYWYQQGPGQDPQFLISFYEKMQSDKGSIPDRFSAQQFSDYHSELNMSSLELGDSALYFCASSLRGRGADTGELFFGEGSRLTVL.

The V gene is TRBV2, the J gene TRBJ1-5; TRBD1 is a possible D gene (5 bases). Germline V gene sequence: CDR1 SNHLY, CDR2 FYNNEI. The V gene lost 3 bases and the J gene lost 2 bases, with 11 bases spanning the gap. There are 15 residues in the CDR3. The CDR3 region is CASSEAGNGNQPQHF. In nucleotides, the CDR3 is TGTGCCAGCAGTGAGGCAGGGAATGGCAATCAGCCCCAGCATTTT.

The gene calls are TRBV4-3 and TRBJ1-1; D is ambiguous. V gave up 2 bases and J gave up 11 bases, with 15 bases separating them. CDR1 LGHNA and CDR2 YSLEER come from the germline V gene. The CDR3 is 13 residues long. DNA of the CDR3: TGCGCCAGCAGCCAATATCGTGGGGTCGATGCTTTCTTT. Protein sequence: CASSQYRGVDAFF.

V gene TRBV29-1 combines with J gene TRBJ2-1; a possible D gene is TRBD2 (6 bases). The CDR3 has 13 residues. Germline values: CDR1 SQVTM, CDR2 ANQGSEA. The ends were cut back, 7 bases at V and 3 bases at J, with 13 bases in the middle. The CDR3 DNA is TGCAGCGGGGGGGAAGGGGACTACAATGAGCAGTTCTTC. Translated: CSGGEGDYNEQFF.

A word on this clone: The sample has other DNA sequences that encode this CDR3 too. V and J are TRBV2 and TRBJ1-1; D remains ambiguous. Germline V gene lookup returns CDR1 SNHLY and CDR2 FYNNEI. V lost 6 bases, J lost 5 bases, and 4 bases lay in between. The CDR3 contains 10 residues. In DNA, the CDR3 is TGTGCCAGCAGGGGAACTGAAGCTTTCTTT. Translating gives CASRGTEAFF.

CDR3 loop: CASSPKRRNEKLFF. DNA of the CDR3: TGTGCCAGCAGTCCAAAGCGGAGGAATGAAAAACTGTTTTTT. V gene TRBV27 combines with J gene TRBJ1-4, with D unclear. V was shortened by 5 bases and J by 5 bases, with 12 bases between the two germline ends. The CDR3 is 14 amino acids. Germline CDR1 reads MNHEY; CDR2 reads SMNVEV (reference sequence).

This clone has just a few counts. The CDR3 DNA is TGCGCCAGCAGCCAAGAATCCGGATTGAACACTGAAGCTTTCTTT. It codes for CASSQESGLNTEAFF. The V and J genes are TRBV4-1 and TRBJ1-1; D unresolved. This CDR3 region has 15 residues. The V end was cut by 0 bases, the J end by 0 bases, with 8 bases between. Germline V lookup: CDR1 MGHRA, CDR2 YSYEKL.

This clone is classed as medium-sized. The chain links TRBV7-9 to TRBJ2-7, with 10 bases aligning to TRBD1. The CDR3 runs to 15 residues. CDR1 is SEHNR and CDR2 is FQNEAQ in the germline V gene (reference sequence). V lost 4 bases and J lost 6; bases outside the gene matches: 9. The CDR3 sequence: CASSSMTGGLTEQYF. CDR3 DNA: TGTGCCAGCAGCTCAATGACAGGGGGCTTGACCGAGCAGTACTTC. Based on the CDR3 plus reference TRBV7-9 and TRBJ2-7, the full variable domain is DTGVSQNPRHKITKRGQNVTFRCDPISEHNRLYWYRQTLGQGPEFLTYFQNEAQLEKSRLLSDRFSAERPKGSFSTLEIQRTEQGDSAMYLCASSSMTGGLTEQYFGPGTRLTVT.

The rearrangement links TRBV29-1 to TRBJ2-1; D is possibly TRBD1 (6 bases). The V end was cut by 7 bases, the J end by 9 bases, with 13 bases between. Germline V CDR1 and CDR2: SQVTM, ANQGSEA. The CDR3 runs 11 residues. The CDR3 protein is CSETTGFEQFF. CDR3 nucleotide sequence: TGCAGCGAGACCACAGGGTTTGAGCAGTTCTTC.

This clone is labeled as medium-sized. This chain joins TRBV18 and TRBJ1-5, with D possibly TRBD1 on 6 matching bases. This CDR3 spans 14 amino acids. The V and J ends lost 2 bases and 5 bases respectively, with 10 bases between them. CDR1 is KGHSH, CDR2 LQKENI, per germline. DNA for the CDR3: TGTGCCAGCTCACCAACAGGGAGGGATCAGCCCCAGCATTTT. Translated, it gives CASSPTGRDQPQHF.

The chain links TRBV27 to TRBJ2-7, with no clear D. V lost 8 bases, J lost 7 bases, and 9 bases lay in between. The CDR3 covers 10 residues. Germline V gives CDR1 MNHEY, CDR2 SMNVEV (reference sequence). The CDR3 DNA follows: TGTGCCAGCGGGTTTGGTGAGCAGTACTTC. Its protein is CASGFGEQYF.

The chain employs TRBV9 and TRBJ2-3; 10 bases agree with TRBD2. Germline CDR1 reads SGDLS; CDR2 reads YYNGEE. The J segment lost 5 bases and the V segment lost 4 bases, leaving 10 bases of the junction unmatched. The length of the CDR3 is 16 residues. The CDR3 reads CASSPSGGGWGDTQYF. CDR3 nucleotide sequence: TGTGCCAGCAGCCCCAGCGGGGGGGGCTGGGGAGATACGCAGTATTTT.

The rearrangement links TRBV9 to TRBJ2-1; TRBD2 is a possible D gene (7 bases). Trimming pared 4 bases from V and 9 bases from J, leaving 20 bases between. CDR3 size: 15 residues. Looked up from germline, CDR1 is SGDLS and CDR2 is YYNGEE. In nucleotides, the CDR3 is TGTGCCAGCAGCCTTAGCCTCAGGGGCGGGGGTGAGCAGTTCTTC. This codes for CASSLSLRGGGEQFF.

CDR3 protein: CASSLASSGTSGSRYNEQFF. CDR3 bases: TGTGCCAGCAGCTTAGCGTCATCCGGGACTAGCGGGAGCCGTTACAATGAGCAGTTCTTC. The rearrangement uses TRBV7-6 and TRBJ2-1; 14 nucleotides match TRBD2. V lost 0 bases and J lost 4; bases outside the gene matches: 11. This CDR3 spans 20 amino acids. The germline gives CDR1 SGHVS, CDR2 FNYEAQ.

The chain carries TRBV15 and TRBJ1-1; 9 nucleotides line up with TRBD1. The CDR3 is 16 residues long. Germline V gene data show CDR1 as LNHNV and CDR2 as YYDKDF (reference sequence). J gave up 6 bases and V 0 bases, and 8 bases lay outside the gene matches. The chain's CDR3 is CATSRDPGQGFPEAFF. CDR3 sequence (DNA): TGTGCCACCAGCAGAGATCCGGGACAGGGCTTCCCTGAAGCTTTCTTT.

This clone was counted a single time. This chain links TRBV6-5 with TRBJ2-7; D is perhaps TRBD1 or TRBD2 (6 bases each). This CDR3 is 15 amino acids long. V was shortened by 3 bases and J by 9 bases, with 21 bases between the two germline ends. Germline CDR1 and CDR2: MNHEY and SVGAGI. CDR3 protein: CASSYSPMGGVGQYF. CDR3 coding DNA: TGTGCCAGCAGTTATTCCCCCATGGGGGGCGTGGGGCAGTACTTC.

The chain recombines TRBV5-4 with TRBJ2-7; D is ambiguous. This CDR3 contains 14 residues. Germline assignment: CDR1 SGHNT and CDR2 YYREEE (reference sequence). V gave up 0 bases and J gave up 2 bases, with 9 bases separating them. CDR3: CASSLDGSTYEQYF. DNA of the CDR3: TGTGCCAGCAGCTTGGACGGCAGTACCTACGAGCAGTACTTC.

This chain uses TRBV7-9 with TRBJ2-2; the D is unclear. Trimming took 5 bases from V and 2 from J, leaving 12 bases between them. The CDR3 extends over 15 amino acids. Germline V CDR1 and CDR2: SEHNR, FQNEAQ (reference sequence). This CDR3 reads CASSPRGGNTGELFF. DNA for the CDR3: TGTGCCAGCAGCCCTCGTGGTGGCAACACCGGGGAGCTGTTTTTT.

The rearrangement links TRBV5-6 to TRBJ2-1, with no clear D. Germline assignment: CDR1 SGHDT and CDR2 YYEEEE. The V end lost 0 bases, the J end lost 8 bases, and 9 bases lay between the germline ends. CDR3 size: 13 residues. This chain's CDR3 is CASSLVGSHEQFF. The DNA for the CDR3 is TGTGCCAGCAGCTTGGTCGGGTCCCATGAGCAGTTCTTC.

The chain has TRBV6-6 and TRBJ2-1; 9 bases fit TRBD1. This CDR3 contains 14 residues. Germline CDR1 and CDR2: MNHNY and SVGAGI (reference sequence). V shed 6 bases and J 8 bases; nucleotides not matched to a gene: 8. CDR3 region: CASSPDRGLDEQFF. The CDR3 DNA sequence: TGTGCCAGCAGCCCGGACAGGGGTTTGGATGAGCAGTTCTTC.

On this clone: Within the sample, other DNA sequences also encode this same CDR3. The chain joins TRBV2 to TRBJ1-1; the D gene is possibly TRBD1 (5 bases). Germline loops: CDR1 SNHLY, CDR2 FYNNEI. The V gene lost 6 bases and the J gene lost 8 bases, with 7 bases spanning the gap. This CDR3 is 10 amino acids long. CDR3 in DNA: TGTGCCAGCAGGGGACCAGAAGCTTTCTTT. Encoded protein: CASRGPEAFF. Together with reference TRBV2 and TRBJ1-1, the CDR3 gives the full variable domain: EPEVTQTPSHQVTQMGQEVILRCVPISNHLYFYWYRQILGQKVEFLVSFYNNEISEKSEIFDDQFSVERPDGSNFTLKIRSTKLEDSAMYFCASRGPEAFFGQGTRLTVV.

This chain connects TRBV4-3 to TRBJ1-2; unclear D gene. CDR1 and CDR2 from the germline V gene are LGHNA and YSLEER. The V gene lost 0 bases and the J gene lost 1 base, with 9 bases spanning the gap. This CDR3 spans 15 amino acids. CDR3 in DNA: TGCGCCAGCAGCCAAGATCCGACGGATAACTATGGCTACACCTTC. It codes for CASSQDPTDNYGYTF.

The V and J genes are TRBV4-2 and TRBJ2-1; 9 bases align to TRBD2. V was clipped by 1 base and J by 10 bases; unmatched bases: 11. The CDR3 is made up of 16 amino acids. The V gene's germline CDR1 is LGHNA and CDR2 YNFKEQ. CDR3 region: CASSQVGGMSGGEQFF. The CDR3 DNA is TGTGCCAGCAGCCAAGTGGGCGGGATGAGCGGGGGGGAGCAGTTCTTC.

The rearrangement uses TRBV4-2 and TRBJ2-7, with 10 nucleotides matching TRBD1. The trim removed 1 base at V and 3 bases at J, leaving 21 bases unmatched. The CDR3 spans 21 residues. Germline CDR1 is LGHNA and CDR2 is YNFKEQ. The CDR3 DNA follows: TGTGCCAGCAGCCAAGGGAGGGACGGGGGACAGGGGATATACGAAAACTACGAGCAGTACTTC. This translates into CASSQGRDGGQGIYENYEQYF.

The chain has TRBV6-1 and TRBJ1-3; D unresolved. The CDR3 is 14 residues long. The germline V gene encodes CDR1 MNHNS and CDR2 SASEGT. V lost 1 base and J lost 8, with 12 bases in between. CDR3 DNA: TGTGCCAGCAGTGAAGTTTGGGCTACGGACACCATATATTTT. It codes for CASSEVWATDTIYF.